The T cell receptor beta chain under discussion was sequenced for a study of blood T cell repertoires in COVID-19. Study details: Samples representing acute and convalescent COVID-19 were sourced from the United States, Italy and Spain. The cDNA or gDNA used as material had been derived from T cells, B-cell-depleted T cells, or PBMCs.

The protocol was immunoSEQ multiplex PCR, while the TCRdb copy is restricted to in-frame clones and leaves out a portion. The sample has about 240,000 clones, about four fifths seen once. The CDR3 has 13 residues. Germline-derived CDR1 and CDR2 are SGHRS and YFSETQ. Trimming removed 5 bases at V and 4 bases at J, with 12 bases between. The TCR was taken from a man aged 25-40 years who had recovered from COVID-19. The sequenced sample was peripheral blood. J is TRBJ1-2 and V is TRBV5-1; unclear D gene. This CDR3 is CASRPYEGYGYTF. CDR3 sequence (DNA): TGCGCCAGCAGACCGTATGAGGGCTATGGCTACACCTTC.